This TCR beta chain comes out of a study of T-cell reconstitution after alpha-beta-depleted transplantation in children. Preparation of the TCRbeta library used unique molecular identifiers. TCRdb reanalysed the PCR reads using MiXCR and keeps one entry per CDR3 protein. The sample gives under 300,000 distinct CDR3 sequences, 9.7% of which show up once; less than 6% is in the top ten. The CDR3 spans 13 residues. The ends were cut back, 4 bases at V and 5 bases at J, with 11 bases in the middle. Germline loops: CDR1 MDHEN, CDR2 SYDVKM. The chain employs TRBV28 and TRBJ1-1; D is undetermined. The TCR comes from a human donor who donated a stem cell graft to a child with SCID. Sequenced here: PBMCs from the stem cell graft donor, sampled from the stem cell graft. This CDR3 is CASSSHSITEAFF. The DNA for the CDR3 is TGTGCCAGCAGTTCACATTCAATAACTGAAGCTTTCTTT.